This T cell receptor (beta chain) stems from a study of T cell repertoires in cytomegalovirus infection. Study outcomes and limitations: The ex vivo response was dominated by HLA-C-restricted CMV-specific TCR beta clonotypes. Summed public TCR beta family frequency identified CMV carriers bearing the relevant HLA.

The CDR3 runs to 15 residues. Germline values: CDR1 SSHAT, CDR2 FNYEAQ (reference sequence). This clonotype was picked up many times. Antigen unknown. At one of its ends the junction is not consistent with the germline gene, which may arise from a read error. TCRdb independently ran MiXCR on the reads; one entry per CDR3 protein. The table shows roughly 77,000 distinct CDR3 sequences, with approximately 3.6% occurring only once. The receptor was derived from a human donor in good health (CMV status not recorded). Some clones in this sample may be carry-over from other donors' samples. The V and J genes are TRBV7-7 and TRBJ2-2; 8 positions match TRBD2. Material for sequencing was PBMCs. The CDR3 DNA follows: TGTGCTAGCAGCTTAGCGGGGAGCGGGACCGGGGAGCTGTTTTTT. Its translation is CASSLAGSGTGELFF.